The T cell receptor (beta chain) under discussion was sequenced for a study of T cell responses to AZD1222 COVID-19 vaccine. Study-wide results and caveats: After the peak T cell response, and only then, were repertoires sampled. At study baseline, merely five or six AZD1222 recipients were seropositive. Donors, mostly white British, included more females; clonal diversity was possibly underestimated.

This clone was detected only once. The antigen remains undetermined. Germline CDR1 SEHNR, CDR2 FQNEAQ (reference sequence). V lost 3 bases to trimming and J lost 7 bases, with 13 bases between them. This CDR3 contains 15 residues. Sequencing used immunoSEQ multiplex PCR; TCRdb keeps in-frame clones, though not all of them. The sample lists roughly 150,000 clones, 90% to 95% occurring once. The V call is TRBV7-9, the J call TRBJ1-6, with D hard to call. This TCR derives from an adult who received the AZD1222 COVID-19 vaccine. Sequences were derived from peripheral blood, sampled 28 days after the second AZD1222 dose. The CDR3 DNA reads as TGTGCCAGCAGCTTCTATACCCTGGGGAATTCACCCCTCCACTTT. Its translation is CASSFYTLGNSPLHF.